These T cell receptor beta chains were read from a single sample in a study of blood T cell repertoires in COVID-19. Repertoires were generated with immunoSEQ multiplex PCR, while TCRdb's copy carries only in-frame clones and drops some. The sample contains approximately 260,000 clones, approximately 91% of which appear only once. Sample: peripheral blood. The source of these receptors is a middle-aged man with acute or convalescent COVID-19. CDR3s include the opening cysteine and the closing phenylalanine or tryptophan. Fields, in order: clone size, D gene, J gene, V gene, CDR3 DNA, CDR3 protein. The D gene is left open where the match is weak. Clone size is stated in some rows and not others, as once, few, many or a class when expanded.

- - TRBJ2-2 TRBV11-2 TGTGCCAGCAGCTTGGGCAGGAACACCGGGGAGCTGTTTTTT CASSLGRNTGELFF
- - TRBJ1-2 TRBV7-3 TGTGCCAGCAGCCCAACAGGGACGCTCAACTATGGCTACACCTTC CASSPTGTLNYGYTF
- - TRBJ1-3 TRBV7-2 TGTGCCAGCAGCCCGGGGACACTGGGAAACACCATATATTTT CASSPGTLGNTIYF
- - TRBJ1-4 TRBV21-1 TGTGCCAGCAGCGGACGGACTGTTCCAACTAATGAAAAACTGTTTTTT CASSGRTVPTNEKLFF
- TRBD1 TRBJ2-1 TRBV5-4 TGTGCCAGCAGCTTGGCAGGGGGTAGTAGCTCCTACAATGAGCAGTTCTTC CASSLAGGSSSYNEQFF
few TRBD1 TRBJ1-2 TRBV4-2 TGTGCCAGCAGCCAACCGGGACAGCCAGACTATGGCTACACCTTC CASSQPGQPDYGYTF
- TRBD1 TRBJ2-7 TRBV7-9 TGTGCCAGCTTAGGGGACAGGGACTTTAAGCAGTACTTC CASLGDRDFKQYF
- TRBD2 TRBJ2-3 TRBV20-1 TGCAGTGCTAGTATTAGCGGGGGGGCGACAGATACGCAGTATTTT CSASISGGATDTQYF
- - TRBJ2-7 TRBV10-3 TGTGCCATCAGTGGTGGGGAGTCTTACCAGCAGTACTTC CAISGGESYQQYF
- - TRBJ2-7 TRBV10-2 TGCGCCAGCAGAGATCTAGTAGCCCAATCCTACGAGCAGTACTTC CASRDLVAQSYEQYF
- - TRBJ1-6 TRBV13 TGTGCCAGCAGCTTAGACAGGGTCTATAATTCACCCCTCCACTTT CASSLDRVYNSPLHF
- - TRBJ2-2 TRBV5-1 TGCGCCAGCAGCTTGAGATACTTGAACACCGGGGAGCTGTTTTTT CASSLRYLNTGELFF
- TRBD2 TRBJ2-7 TRBV11-1 TGTGCCAGCAGCTTGGGACTAGACTACGAGCAGTACTTC CASSLGLDYEQYF
- - TRBJ1-2 TRBV29-1 TGCCTATCCTACAGCCCTGGTAATAGCTACACCTTC CLSYSPGNSYTF
- - TRBJ1-4 TRBV27 TGTGCCAGCAGTTCGCGGGCCGCTAATGAAAAACTGTTTTTT CASSSRAANEKLFF
- TRBD1 TRBJ1-5 TRBV3-1/TRBV3-2 TGTGCCAGCAGCCGGACAGGGGGGGTGAATCAGCCCCAGCATTTT CASSRTGGVNQPQHF
few - TRBJ1-2 TRBV5-1 TGCGCCAGCAGCTTGGGACGGTTTACAGCCTATGGCTACACCTTC CASSLGRFTAYGYTF
- - TRBJ2-7 TRBV20-1 TGCAGTGCTAGTCCTCAGGGGAAGGCCTACGAGCAGTACTTC CSASPQGKAYEQYF
- TRBD1 TRBJ2-7 TRBV18 TGTGCCAGCTCACCCACCCCGGGACAGGGCGTCGACGAGCAGTACTTC CASSPTPGQGVDEQYF
- TRBD1 TRBJ2-2 TRBV3-1/TRBV3-2 TGTGCCAGCAGCCGACAGGGCGGGGAGCTGTTTTTT CASSRQGGELFF
few TRBD1 TRBJ2-5 TRBV19 TGTGCCAGTAGTTTTACAGGGGTCCAAGAGACCCAGTACTTC CASSFTGVQETQYF
once - TRBJ2-3 TRBV30 TGTGCCTGGAGTAAGGGGCAGGCAGATACGCAGTATTTT CAWSKGQADTQYF
- - TRBJ2-5 TRBV6-5 TGTGCCAGCAGGGGCTCCGGGGGACAAGAGACCCAGTACTTC CASRGSGGQETQYF
- - TRBJ1-2 TRBV11-2 TGTGCCAGCAGCTTAGGAATGGCTGGACAACATAACTATGGCTACACCTTC CASSLGMAGQHNYGYTF
- TRBD1 TRBJ1-2 TRBV27 TGTGCCAGCAGTTCTCTTGACAGGGGCTTAGGCTACACCTTC CASSSLDRGLGYTF
- TRBD2 TRBJ2-3 TRBV3-1/TRBV3-2 TGTGCCAGCAGCCAGCCAGCGGGGGGGCGAGATACGCAGTATTTT CASSQPAGGRDTQYF
- - TRBJ2-7 TRBV2 TGTGCCAGCGGGGAATCATACAGGGCCTACGAGCAGTACTTC CASGESYRAYEQYF
- TRBD1 TRBJ1-6 TRBV2 TGTGCCAGCGACCCCAACCCAGGGGGCGATAATTCACCCCTCCACTTT CASDPNPGGDNSPLHF
- TRBD1 TRBJ1-3 TRBV6-5 TGTGCCAGCAGGAGGGGGCCCGGAAACACCATATATTTT CASRRGPGNTIYF
- - TRBJ1-1 TRBV10-3 TGTGCCATCGGGAGAGGGGGGGACACTGAAGCTTTCTTT CAIGRGGDTEAFF
- TRBD1 TRBJ1-6 TRBV7-8 TGTGCCAGCAGCTCGAGCGGACAGGGTCCTAATTCACCCCTCCACTTT CASSSSGQGPNSPLHF
- - TRBJ1-1 TRBV3-1/TRBV3-2 TGTGCCAGCAGCCAATCGAGGAACACTGAAGCTTTCTTT CASSQSRNTEAFF
- TRBD1 TRBJ1-5 TRBV27 TGTGCCAGCAGTACCCGGACAGGGGGCTATGCGTGGGGTCAGCCCCAGCATTTT CASSTRTGGYAWGQPQHF
- - TRBJ1-2 TRBV7-2 TGTGCCAGCAGCTTACAGGGGTCACTCAACTATGGCTACACCTTC CASSLQGSLNYGYTF
- - TRBJ1-1 TRBV15 TGTGCCACCAGGACAGGGAACACTGAAGCTTTCTTT CATRTGNTEAFF
- - TRBJ1-1 TRBV30 TGTGCCTGGGCGAGTCGTGAAGCTTTCTTT CAWASREAFF
- TRBD2 TRBJ2-3 TRBV5-1 TGCGCCAGCACCTTCGGGGGGACTAGTACAGATACGCAGTATTTT CASTFGGTSTDTQYF
- - TRBJ1-2 TRBV5-4 TGTGCCAGCAGTCCCGGGGGGCGGGGTGAAGCTAACTATGGCTACACCTTC CASSPGGRGEANYGYTF
- TRBD1 TRBJ2-7 TRBV19 TGTGCCAGTAAGTCCGGGGACAGGGACCACGAGCAGTACTTC CASKSGDRDHEQYF
once TRBD1 TRBJ2-1 TRBV11-3 TGTGCCAGCAGCCTGGGACAGTCCCACAATGAGCAGTTCTTC CASSLGQSHNEQFF
- TRBD1 TRBJ2-7 TRBV4-1 TGCGCCAGCAGCCAAGCCGCCGGGACAGGCCTCTACGAGCAGTACTTC CASSQAAGTGLYEQYF
- - TRBJ2-7 TRBV2 TGTGCCAGCAGTCTCAGGGAGGCCTACGAGCAGTACTTC CASSLREAYEQYF
- TRBD1 TRBJ2-1 TRBV10-1 TGCGCCAGCAGTGGGGCAGGGGGTTGGAATGAGCAGTTCTTC CASSGAGGWNEQFF
- - TRBJ1-1 TRBV4-2 TGTGCCAGCAGCCAAGATGGGCCAGGGGCGGCTGAAGCTTTCTTT CASSQDGPGAAEAFF
- TRBD1 TRBJ1-2 TRBV4-1 TGCGCCAGCAGCCAAGAGACAGGGCTCTATGGCTACACCTTC CASSQETGLYGYTF
- - TRBJ2-7 TRBV18 TGTGCCAGCTCACCCGCCAGGGACACGAAGCAGTACTTC CASSPARDTKQYF
- - TRBJ2-2 TRBV27 TGTGCCAGCAGTTCGGGGACACTGAACACCGGGGAGCTGTTTTTT CASSSGTLNTGELFF
- - TRBJ1-3 TRBV18 TGTGCCAGCTCACCACCAGGGAGCGCTGGAAACACCATATATTTT CASSPPGSAGNTIYF
- - TRBJ2-7 TRBV7-2 TGTGCCAGCAGCGCAGGACTTCTTGAGCAGTACTTC CASSAGLLEQYF
- - TRBJ1-5 TRBV4-1 TGCGCCAGCAGCCAAGAACGGGGAACGCCTCAGCATTTT CASSQERGTPQHF
- TRBD1 TRBJ2-5 TRBV19 TGTGCCAGTGTAGACAGGGGGCGAGGCGAGACCCAGTACTTC CASVDRGRGETQYF
few - TRBJ1-6 TRBV7-9 TGTGCCAGCAGCCCTAGACAGGATATCGCGAATAATTCACCCCTCCACTTT CASSPRQDIANNSPLHF
- - TRBJ1-1 TRBV19 TGTGCCAGTAGTATAGATTGGGGCCGAGGCACGCCAGAAGCTTTCTTT CASSIDWGRGTPEAFF